This T cell receptor beta chain was sequenced during a study of CXCR3-negative and CXCR3-positive naive CD8 T cells. Study-wide findings and caveats: Sequencing showed both naive subsets with comparably high diversity, and memory CD8+ cells much lower.

Per the germline V gene, CDR1 is KGHSH and CDR2 is LQKENI. CDR3 length equals 15 residues. As to this clonotype: Its antigen is currently unknown.

The TRB libraries of cDNA were built by UMI-labeled 5' RACE. TCRdb reanalyzed the 5' RACE reads, giving one entry per CDR3 protein sequence and no DNA. This sample contains 70,000 to 95,000 distinct CDR3 sequences. The receptor comes from a human donor in good health. Some clones in this sample may be carry-over from other donors' samples. The sequenced material came from naive CXCR3- CD8+ T cells from blood. Subset indicated: CD45RO-CCR7+CD27+CD95- naive CD8+ T cells lacking CXCR3 (TNR3-). V gene TRBV18 combines with J gene TRBJ2-7; without DNA, the TCRdb call of TRBD2 cannot be checked. The CDR3 spells CASSPGLAGWYEQYF.